The 2 T cell receptor beta chains below were found in one sample sequenced in a study of T cell responses to AZD1222 COVID-19 vaccine. The protocol was immunoSEQ multiplex PCR, while the TCRdb copy is restricted to in-frame clones and leaves out a portion. In the table there are roughly 100,000 clones, 85% to 90% of which are singletons. The specimen comprised peripheral blood, sampled on day 0 of AZD1222 vaccination. These TCRs come from an adult in good health.

The chain employs TRBV2 and TRBJ2-7; perhaps TRBD2 as D (5 bases). CDR1 and CDR2 from the germline V gene are SNHLY and FYNNEI. V shed 5 bases and J shed 2 bases, with 13 bases lying between them. This CDR3 contains 14 residues. CDR3 amino acids: CASSSKRRAYEQYF. The CDR3 DNA sequence: TGTGCCAGCAGTAGTAAGCGGAGAGCCTACGAGCAGTACTTC.

The V call is TRBV12-3 or TRBV12-4, the J call TRBJ2-2; D is undetermined. The germline V and J ends were trimmed by 8 bases and 7 bases, with 14 bases remaining between them. CDR3 size: 13 residues. The CDR3 nucleotides are TGTGCCAGCTGCAGGACCTCTGGCGGGGAGCTGTTTTTT. Its translation: CASCRTSGGELFF.